The entry that follows covers one T cell receptor (beta chain) sequence. Its antigen is unknown. It has no much larger one-base neighbor in the sample; base qualities were not kept. For sequencing, an Illumina MiSeq was employed. The public reads were reprocessed in TCRdb via fastp at Q25 and MiXCR, keeping in-frame beta chains. Records with the same CDR3 protein are collapsed into one entry carrying the most frequent genes and DNA. In all, the sample holds 3,000 to 4,000 distinct CDR3 sequences, and roughly 15% of those were seen once. About 4.4% of the sample is in the top ten clones. This specimen belongs to a study of liver allograft versus peripheral blood T cells (dated by TCRdb to the early 2020s). For the wider study: The study compared the T cell receptor repertoires present in transplanted livers with the repertoires present in the peripheral blood of liver transplant recipients.

Broader findings and caveats from the paper: According to the report, the T cell receptor repertoires detected in peripheral blood were different from the repertoires found inside liver allografts.

The CDR3 holds 14 amino acids from the cysteine to the phenylalanine. Only the CDR3 DNA stays, 42 bases, in frame from base 1. Sequences MNHNS (CDR1) and SASEGT (CDR2) are obtained from the germline V gene. At the junction V is shortened by 7 bases and J by 5 bases, with 18 bases in between. This receptor was obtained from a human patient who had a liver transplant. Following a transplant, some T lymphocytes may have been derived from the graft donor. The sequence is built from TRBV6-1 and TRBJ2-7, and possibly TRBD1, on 8 matching bases. Here the CDR3 is given as CASMGQEGGDEQYF. The nucleotides are TGTGCCAGCATGGGACAGGAGGGAGGGGACGAGCAGTACTTC.